Below are 24 T cell receptor beta chains sequenced from a single sample in a study of control samples from healthy donors and cancer patients. Some clones are missing from TCRdb's copy, which holds only in-frame ones; the method was immunoSEQ multiplex PCR. Of about 84,000 clones listed, more than 65% were seen once; the top ten hold 11%. Input material: PBMCs. These receptors all come from a man aged 60 to 69 with head and neck cancer.

The chain has TRBV9 and TRBJ2-3, with unresolved D. V was trimmed by 4 bases and J by 2 bases, leaving 14 bases between them. In germline, CDR1 is SGDLS, CDR2 YYNGEE. The CDR3 has 15 amino acids. CDR3 nucleotides: TGTGCCAGCAGCCCGCGCCCCCCTCTCACAGATACGCAGTATTTT. Its translation is CASSPRPPLTDTQYF.

Here the CDR3 reads CASSERTEGWTEAFF. The CDR3 DNA is TGTGCCAGCAGCGAACGGACAGAAGGTTGGACTGAAGCTTTCTTT. J is TRBJ1-1 and V is TRBV13; D may be TRBD1 (6 bases). The V gene lost 5 bases and the J gene lost 5 bases, with 18 bases spanning the gap. This CDR3 contains 15 residues. The germline V gene has CDR1 PRHDT and CDR2 FYEKMQ (reference sequence).

The chain links TRBV5-1 to TRBJ2-7, with TRBD2 matching 13 bases. CDR3 length: 15 residues. Unmatched junction bases numbered 4, after V lost 4 bases and J lost 3 bases. Germline assignment: CDR1 SGHRS and CDR2 YFSETQ. This chain's CDR3 is CASSPGTSGIYEQYF. The CDR3 DNA is TGCGCCAGCAGCCCCGGGACTAGCGGGATCTACGAGCAGTACTTC.

This clone was counted a few times. The rearrangement joins TRBV30 to TRBJ1-5, with D possibly being TRBD1 (5 bases). Between the trimmed V and J ends, which lost 2 bases and 6 bases, there was a span of 11 bases. There are 13 residues in the CDR3. CDR1 and CDR2 (germline): GTSNPN, SVGIG (reference sequence). CDR3 sequence reads: CAWSTGLGQPQHF. The CDR3 DNA reads TGTGCCTGGAGTACAGGTTTAGGTCAGCCCCAGCATTTT.

V gene TRBV12-3 or TRBV12-4 combines with J gene TRBJ1-5; no clear D. Trimming cost V 5 bases and J 4 bases, with 9 bases left between them. The CDR3 is made up of 13 amino acids. CDR3 residues: CASSATLNQPQHF. The CDR3 DNA follows: TGTGCCAGCAGTGCGACCTTGAATCAGCCCCAGCATTTT.

This chain links TRBV27 with TRBJ2-1, with TRBD1 matching 7 bases. The CDR3 has 15 residues. V shed 5 bases and J 4 bases; nucleotides not matched to a gene: 8. Germline lookup yields CDR1 MNHEY and CDR2 SMNVEV (reference sequence). The CDR3 region is CASSLRDSPYNEQFF. Here the CDR3 DNA reads TGTGCCAGCAGTCTCCGGGACAGCCCTTACAATGAGCAGTTCTTC.

V usage is TRBV7-2 and J usage is TRBJ2-5; D gene unclear. This CDR3 has 13 amino acids. V lost 5 bases and J 2 bases, leaving 9 bases between the germline ends. The germline V gene encodes CDR1 SGHTA and CDR2 FQGNSA. The CDR3 coding sequence is TGTGCCAGCAGCCGAAGGGTACAAGAGACCCAGTACTTC. It yields the protein CASSRRVQETQYF.

V is TRBV5-4 and J is TRBJ2-7, with D possibly matching TRBD1 (6 bases). V was trimmed by 0 bases and J by 4 bases, leaving 14 bases between them. Germline-derived CDR1 and CDR2 are SGHNT and YYREEE (reference sequence). The CDR3 consists of 15 residues. The CDR3 region has the DNA TGTGCCAGCAGCTTGGACCCGGACAGCTATTACGAGCAGTACTTC. Its protein is CASSLDPDSYYEQYF.

The V call is TRBV28, the J call TRBJ2-7, with D perhaps TRBD2 (5 bases). Germline CDR1 MDHEN, CDR2 SYDVKM. The CDR3 spans 14 residues. Trimming cost V 3 bases and J 5 bases, with 14 bases left between them. The CDR3 DNA reads TGTGCCAGCAGTTTCGGGAACCCCGGAGACGAGCAGTACTTC. Translated, it gives CASSFGNPGDEQYF.

In its sample, this clone is medium-sized. The J gene is TRBJ1-4, the V gene TRBV7-8, with 11 bases matching TRBD1. The germline V gene has CDR1 SGHVS and CDR2 FQNEAQ. This CDR3 is built from 15 residues. V lost 5 bases, J lost 7 bases, and 6 bases stayed unmatched. The CDR3 region has the DNA TGTGCCAGCAGCCAAGCCGGGACAGGGGGTGAAAAACTGTTTTTT. Protein sequence: CASSQAGTGGEKLFF.

This clone was observed a single time. The chain employs TRBV28 and TRBJ1-2, with D perhaps matching TRBD1 (5 bases). The CDR3 sequence is 12 residues long. From germline, CDR1 is MDHEN and CDR2 SYDVKM. Between the trimmed V and J ends, which lost 6 bases and 8 bases, there was a span of 13 bases. As DNA, the CDR3 is TGTGCCAGCAGGGTGGGGGTACGGGGCTACACCTTC. Translated, it gives CASRVGVRGYTF.

This clone was seen once. The V and J genes are TRBV7-7 and TRBJ2-5; D possibly corresponds to TRBD2 (7 bases). CDR3 length equals 15 residues. Germline V CDR1 and CDR2: SSHAT, FNYEAQ (reference sequence). V was pared by 6 bases and J by 1 base, with 15 bases between. CDR3 in amino acids: CASRRGGGSQETQYF. In DNA form, the CDR3 reads TGTGCCAGCAGGCGGGGAGGGGGGTCCCAAGAGACCCAGTACTTC.

The gene calls are TRBV6-1 and TRBJ1-5; perhaps TRBD1 as D (6 bases). Trimming removed 1 base at V and 0 bases at J, with 16 bases between. From germline, CDR1 is MNHNS and CDR2 SASEGT. The CDR3 extends over 18 amino acids. As DNA, the CDR3 is TGTGCCAGCAGTGAAGGGACAGTTGAGAATTATAGCAATCAGCCCCAGCATTTT. Translation: CASSEGTVENYSNQPQHF.

The V gene is TRBV19, the J gene TRBJ2-7; D is unclear. The CDR3 is 12 amino acids. From germline, CDR1 is LNHDA and CDR2 SQIVND (reference sequence). Trimming cost V 6 bases and J 1 base, with 7 bases left between them. The CDR3 DNA is TGTGCCAGTAGCGGGCGGTCCTACGAGCAGTACTTC. Amino acid sequence: CASSGRSYEQYF.

The chain carries TRBV28 and TRBJ1-6; a possible D gene is TRBD1 (5 bases). Trimming removed 6 bases at V and 13 bases at J, with 13 bases between. There are 12 residues in the CDR3. The V gene's germline CDR1 is MDHEN and CDR2 SYDVKM. Here the CDR3 reads CASSLGTPPLHF. The CDR3, as DNA: TGTGCCAGCAGCCTGGGGACCCCCCCCCTCCACTTT. Supplemented by reference TRBV28 and TRBJ1-6, the full variable domain reads DVKVTQSSRYLVKRTGEKVFLECVQDMDHENMFWYRQDPGLGLRLIYFSYDVKMKEKGDIPEGYSVSREKKERFSLILESASTNQTSMYLCASSLGTPPLHFGNGTRLTVT.

The rearrangement uses TRBV19 and TRBJ1-5, with D possibly matching TRBD1 (5 bases). In germline, CDR1 is LNHDA, CDR2 SQIVND (reference sequence). This CDR3 has 15 amino acids. Trimming removed 5 bases at V and 0 bases at J, with 11 bases between. The CDR3 bases are TGTGCCAGTAGTTCCGGGACGTATAGCAATCAGCCCCAGCATTTT. Translated: CASSSGTYSNQPQHF.

The chain recombines TRBV7-6 with TRBJ2-3; 11 bases fit TRBD2. Trimming cost V 3 bases and J 0 bases; bases outside gene matches: 17. Germline V gene sequence: CDR1 SGHVS, CDR2 FNYEAQ. The CDR3 contains 21 residues. The DNA for the CDR3 is TGTGCCAGCAGCTTTTTCCGGGGTTGGTCTTGGACTAGCGGGAGCACAGATACGCAGTATTTT. Its protein is CASSFFRGWSWTSGSTDTQYF.

This clone appeared once. This chain uses TRBV14 with TRBJ2-3; D perhaps matches TRBD2 (6 bases). Germline CDR1 and CDR2: SGHDN and FVKESK. The CDR3 extends over 15 amino acids. V shed 5 bases and J shed 4 bases, with 16 bases lying between them. The CDR3 DNA reads TGTGCCAGCAGCATCGGGGGAGAACTCCCAGATACGCAGTATTTT. It specifies CASSIGGELPDTQYF.

The CDR3 sequence is CASSLLGNLGQNTEAFF. The CDR3 region has the DNA TGCGCCAGCAGCTTGTTAGGCAATTTGGGACAGAACACTGAAGCTTTCTTT. The genes are TRBV5-1 and TRBJ1-1, with TRBD1 as a possible D gene (6 bases). The CDR3 sequence is 17 residues long. V shed 1 base and J shed 1 base, with 17 bases lying between them. In germline, CDR1 is SGHRS, CDR2 YFSETQ.

The V call is TRBV5-1, the J call TRBJ2-7; 14 nucleotides line up with TRBD2. Germline V CDR1 and CDR2: SGHRS, YFSETQ. The trim removed 4 bases at V and 0 bases at J, leaving 12 bases unmatched. CDR3 size: 19 residues. CDR3 loop: CASSHLHGTSGGFSYEQYF. DNA of the CDR3: TGCGCCAGCAGCCACTTGCATGGGACTAGCGGGGGTTTCTCCTACGAGCAGTACTTC.

The V call is TRBV6-5, the J call TRBJ2-7; D gene uncertain. From germline, CDR1 is MNHEY and CDR2 SVGAGI. This CDR3 is built from 14 residues. V lost 4 bases and J lost 0, with 10 bases in between. The CDR3 here is CASSSDVSSYEQYF. The CDR3 region has the DNA TGTGCCAGCAGTTCAGATGTGTCCTCCTACGAGCAGTACTTC.

V gene TRBV2 combines with J gene TRBJ2-7, with D perhaps TRBD1 (6 bases). The CDR3 runs to 14 residues. V was trimmed by 4 bases and J by 1 base, leaving 11 bases between them. Germline CDR1 SNHLY, CDR2 FYNNEI. In DNA, the CDR3 is TGTGCCAGCAGTGCAGGGACATTTTCCTACGAGCAGTACTTC. It yields the protein CASSAGTFSYEQYF.

This clone appeared a single time. The chain uses TRBV7-8 and TRBJ2-1, with 10 bases fitting TRBD2. Germline loops: CDR1 SGHVS, CDR2 FQNEAQ. The length of the CDR3 is 16 residues. Trimming took 6 bases from V and 9 from J; bases not matched to a gene: 14. CDR3: CASSFELAGALGEQFF. Here the CDR3 DNA reads TGTGCCAGCAGTTTCGAGCTAGCGGGAGCGTTGGGTGAGCAGTTCTTC. The full variable domain, completed using reference TRBV7-8 and TRBJ2-1, is GAGVSQSPRYKVAKRGQDVALRCDPISGHVSLFWYQQALGQGPEFLTYFQNEAQLDKSGLPSDRFFAERPEGSVSTLKIQRTQQEDSAVYLCASSFELAGALGEQFFGPGTRLTVL.

V gene TRBV25-1 combines with J gene TRBJ2-1, with 10 bases matching TRBD2. The V gene end was trimmed by 3 bases and the J gene end by 4 bases; junction bases not matched to a gene: 3. Germline V gene data show CDR1 as MGHDK and CDR2 as SYGVNS. This CDR3 spans 15 amino acids. This chain's CDR3 is CASSDGLAVYNEQFF. In nucleotides, the CDR3 is TGTGCCAGCAGTGACGGACTAGCGGTTTACAATGAGCAGTTCTTC.